This entry is about one TCR beta chain. The CDR3 contains 15 residues. Per germline, CDR1 SGHTA and CDR2 FQGTGA. V lost 3 bases to trimming and J lost 6 bases; unmatched junction nucleotides: 6. This entry belongs to a study of blood T cell repertoires in COVID-19. Looking at the study overall: The United States, Italy and Spain supplied acute and convalescent COVID-19 samples.

Generated by immunoSEQ multiplex PCR, the TCRdb table keeps only in-frame clones and is missing some. The data show approximately 190,000 clones, 70% to 90% seen once. The sequencing sample was made of peripheral blood. This chain links TRBV7-3 with TRBJ2-1, with 9 bases fitting TRBD2. The origin of this receptor is a woman between 40 and 50 years old who had recovered from COVID-19. CDR3 DNA: TGTGCCAGCAGCTTCGGGCGGGAGGGCCTCAATGAGCAGTTCTTC. This translates into CASSFGREGLNEQFF.